A selection of T cell receptor beta chains follows, all from one sample in a study of shared clonotypes between healthy human individuals. Method: immunoSEQ multiplex PCR; TCRdb's copy keeps in-frame clones and lacks some. The table includes about 550,000 clones, roughly 96% detected once. Material for sequencing was naive CD8+ T cells sorted from blood. These receptors were collected from a woman aged 30 to 39 in good health. Both conserved end residues are part of each CDR3. Each record gives: J gene, clone size, D gene, V gene, CDR3 DNA, CDR3 protein. D genes are given only for firm matches. Clone size, where shown, is once, few, many, or a class for clones that have expanded.

TRBJ2-3,-,TRBD1,TRBV9,TGTGCCAGCAGCGCCGACAGGGGGTATCGCACAGATACGCAGTATTTT,CASSADRGYRTDTQYF
TRBJ2-7,-,-,TRBV28,TGTGCCAGCAGTTTTCTGCAGGCCCATACAGAGCAGTACTTC,CASSFLQAHTEQYF
TRBJ2-7,-,-,TRBV7-9,TGTGCCAGCAGCCAATATGCGGGGCCCTACGAGCAGTACTTC,CASSQYAGPYEQYF
TRBJ1-1,-,-,TRBV6-1,TGTGCCAGCAGTGAAACCCGGATGAACACTGAAGCTTTCTTT,CASSETRMNTEAFF
TRBJ2-7,-,-,TRBV5-1,TGCGCCAGCAGCTTTAGGCGGGTGTCCTACGAGCAGTACTTC,CASSFRRVSYEQYF
TRBJ2-2,-,-,TRBV5-4,TGTGCCTGGGGTACAAGCACCGGGGAGCTGTTTTTT,CAWGTSTGELFF
TRBJ2-3,-,-,TRBV9,TGTGCCAGCAGCGTAGTAGGGCAGAGCACAGATACGCAGTATTTT,CASSVVGQSTDTQYF
TRBJ2-1,once,TRBD1,TRBV28,TGTGCCAGCAGATCCGTCCAGACAGGGTACAATGAGCAGTTCTTC,CASRSVQTGYNEQFF
TRBJ2-7,-,TRBD1,TRBV27,TGTGCCAGCAGCCCATCCGGGACAGGGTACGAGCAGTACTTC,CASSPSGTGYEQYF
TRBJ2-7,few,-,TRBV19,TGTGCCAGAGGGGGTTACTCGTACGAGCAGTACTTC,CARGGYSYEQYF
TRBJ2-1,once,-,TRBV10-2,TGCGCCACCGCGGTGAGCTCCTACAATGAGCAGTTCTTC,CATAVSSYNEQFF
TRBJ2-7,-,-,TRBV6-6,TGTGCCAGCAGTCATACGACAGGACGAAATTACGAGCAGTACTTC,CASSHTTGRNYEQYF
TRBJ2-6,-,-,TRBV7-8,TGTGCCAGCAGCTCGAAAAAACCAGGCTCTGGGGCCAACGTCCTGACTTTC,CASSSKKPGSGANVLTF
TRBJ2-7,-,-,TRBV19,TGTGCCAGTAGCGCAGCGGGACAGTACTACGAGCAGTACTTC,CASSAAGQYYEQYF
TRBJ1-1,-,-,TRBV4-1,TGCGCCAGCAGCCAAAGAGTGGGGGCTGAGAGCACTGAAGCTTTCTTT,CASSQRVGAESTEAFF